Sequencing of this T cell receptor beta chain was carried out in a study of cytomegalovirus exposure and HLA in healthy donors. Study conclusions and caveats: In vitro assays verified that three CMV-associated chains recognized CMV antigens specifically. Altogether, 150 to 200 TCR beta chains were recorded as cytomegalovirus-associated.

The ends lost 6 bases at V and 4 bases at J; junction bases unmatched: 8. This CDR3 comprises 15 residues. Looked up from germline, CDR1 is MDHEN and CDR2 is SYDVKM. Participants comprised healthy donors of bone marrow. Donors showed nominal health when sampled, although they likely had unrecorded immune exposures. Comment on this clone: Its antigen is as yet unknown.

60 Vbeta and 13 Jbeta primers were used in PCR. Generated by immunoSEQ multiplex PCR, the TCRdb table keeps only in-frame clones and is missing some. This sample contains 65,000 to 80,000 clones. This clonotype was obtained from a female donor in good health and CMV-seropositive. Source material: PBMCs. The V call is TRBV28, the J call TRBJ1-5, with 8 bases lining up with TRBD1. The CDR3 is CASRRDRLPNQPQHF. The CDR3 region has the DNA TGTGCCAGCAGACGGGACAGGCTCCCAAATCAGCCCCAGCATTTT. Combining the CDR3 with reference TRBV28 and TRBJ1-5 gives the whole variable domain DVKVTQSSRYLVKRTGEKVFLECVQDMDHENMFWYRQDPGLGLRLIYFSYDVKMKEKGDIPEGYSVSREKKERFSLILESASTNQTSMYLCASRRDRLPNQPQHFGDGTRLSIL.